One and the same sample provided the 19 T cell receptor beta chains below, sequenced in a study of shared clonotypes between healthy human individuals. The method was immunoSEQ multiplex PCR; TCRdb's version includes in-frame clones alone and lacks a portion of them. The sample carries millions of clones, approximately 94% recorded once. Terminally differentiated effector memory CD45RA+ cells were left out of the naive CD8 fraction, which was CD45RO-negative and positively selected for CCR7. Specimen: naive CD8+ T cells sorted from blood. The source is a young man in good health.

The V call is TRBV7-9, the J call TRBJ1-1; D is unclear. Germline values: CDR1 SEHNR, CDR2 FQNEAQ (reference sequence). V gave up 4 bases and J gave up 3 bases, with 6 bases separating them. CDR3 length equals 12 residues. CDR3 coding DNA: TGTGCCAGCAGCTACCCCTACACTGAAGCTTTCTTT. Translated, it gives CASSYPYTEAFF.

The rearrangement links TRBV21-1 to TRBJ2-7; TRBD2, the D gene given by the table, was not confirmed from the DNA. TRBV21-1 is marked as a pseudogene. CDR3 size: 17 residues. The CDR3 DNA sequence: TGTGCCAGCAGCAGAATCCACACTAGAGGGTATGACGGCGAGCAGTACTTC. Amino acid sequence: CASSRIHTRGYDGEQYF.

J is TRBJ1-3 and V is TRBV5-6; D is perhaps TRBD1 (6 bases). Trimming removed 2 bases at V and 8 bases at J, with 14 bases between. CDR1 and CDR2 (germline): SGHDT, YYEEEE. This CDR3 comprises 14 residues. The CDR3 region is CASSFWGADHTIYF. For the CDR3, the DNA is TGTGCCAGCAGCTTCTGGGGGGCCGACCACACCATATATTTT.

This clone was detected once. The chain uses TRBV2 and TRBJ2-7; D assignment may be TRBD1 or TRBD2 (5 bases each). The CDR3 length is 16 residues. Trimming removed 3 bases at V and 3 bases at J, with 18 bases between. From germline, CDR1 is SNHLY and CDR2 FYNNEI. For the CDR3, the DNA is TGTGCCAGCAGTGATCCAGGGAAGACGGGATACTACGAGCAGTACTTC. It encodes CASSDPGKTGYYEQYF.

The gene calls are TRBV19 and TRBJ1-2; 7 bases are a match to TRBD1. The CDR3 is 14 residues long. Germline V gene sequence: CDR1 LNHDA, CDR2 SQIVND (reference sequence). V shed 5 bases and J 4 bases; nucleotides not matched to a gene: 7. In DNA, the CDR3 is TGTGCCAGTAGTTCTCGGGACAGCCCCTATGGCTACACCTTC. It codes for CASSSRDSPYGYTF.

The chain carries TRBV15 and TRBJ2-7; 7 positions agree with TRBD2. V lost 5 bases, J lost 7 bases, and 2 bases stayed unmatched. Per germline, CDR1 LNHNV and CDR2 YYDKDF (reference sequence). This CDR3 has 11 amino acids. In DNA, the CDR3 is TGTGCCACCAGCTGGGGGGGGGAGCAGTACTTC. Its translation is CATSWGGEQYF.

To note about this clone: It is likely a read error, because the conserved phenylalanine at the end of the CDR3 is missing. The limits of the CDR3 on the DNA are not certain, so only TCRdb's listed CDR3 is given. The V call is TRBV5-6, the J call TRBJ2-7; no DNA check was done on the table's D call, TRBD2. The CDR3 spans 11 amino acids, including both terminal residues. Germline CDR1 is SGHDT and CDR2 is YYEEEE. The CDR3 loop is CASSFSLQKDY.

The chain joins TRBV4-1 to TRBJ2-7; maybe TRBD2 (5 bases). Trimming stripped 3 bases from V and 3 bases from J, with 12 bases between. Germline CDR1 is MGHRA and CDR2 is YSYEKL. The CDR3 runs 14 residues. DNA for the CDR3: TGCGCCAGCAGCCACCACAGCGAGGGCTACGAGCAGTACTTC. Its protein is CASSHHSEGYEQYF.

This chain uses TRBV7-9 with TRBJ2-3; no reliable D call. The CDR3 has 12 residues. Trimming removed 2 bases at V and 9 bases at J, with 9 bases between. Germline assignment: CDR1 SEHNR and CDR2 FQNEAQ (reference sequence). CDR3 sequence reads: CASSLQLSTQYF. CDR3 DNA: TGTGCCAGCAGCTTACAATTGAGCACGCAGTATTTT.

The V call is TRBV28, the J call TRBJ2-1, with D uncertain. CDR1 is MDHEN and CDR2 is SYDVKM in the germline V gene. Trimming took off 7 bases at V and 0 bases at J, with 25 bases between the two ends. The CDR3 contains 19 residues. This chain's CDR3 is CASNPRVGPRLTSYNEQFF. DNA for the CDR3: TGTGCCAGCAACCCCCGGGTAGGGCCCCGATTGACCTCCTACAATGAGCAGTTCTTC.

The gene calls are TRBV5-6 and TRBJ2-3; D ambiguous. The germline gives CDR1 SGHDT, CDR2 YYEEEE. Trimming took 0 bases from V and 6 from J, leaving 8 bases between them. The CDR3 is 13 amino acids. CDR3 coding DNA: TGTGCCAGCAGCTTGGACGTCCTGGATACGCAGTATTTT. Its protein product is CASSLDVLDTQYF. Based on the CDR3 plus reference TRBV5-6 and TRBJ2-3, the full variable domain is DAGVTQSPTHLIKTRGQQVTLRCSPKSGHDTVSWYQQALGQGPQFIFQYYEEEERQRGNFPDRFSGHQFPNYSSELNVNALLLGDSALYLCASSLDVLDTQYFGPGTRLTVL.

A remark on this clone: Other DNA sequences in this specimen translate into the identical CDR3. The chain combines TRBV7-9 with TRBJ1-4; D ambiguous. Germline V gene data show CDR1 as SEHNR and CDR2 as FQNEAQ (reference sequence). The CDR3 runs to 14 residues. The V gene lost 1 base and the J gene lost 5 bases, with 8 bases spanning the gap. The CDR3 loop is CASSLGAGNEKLFF. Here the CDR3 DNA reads TGTGCCAGCAGCTTAGGGGCCGGGAATGAAAAACTGTTTTTT.

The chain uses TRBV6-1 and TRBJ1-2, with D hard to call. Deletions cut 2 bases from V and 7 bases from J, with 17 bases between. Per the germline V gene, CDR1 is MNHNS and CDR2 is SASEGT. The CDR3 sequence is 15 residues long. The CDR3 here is CASSERGRRDLGYTF. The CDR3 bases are TGTGCCAGCAGTGAACGCGGTCGGAGGGATCTTGGCTACACCTTC.

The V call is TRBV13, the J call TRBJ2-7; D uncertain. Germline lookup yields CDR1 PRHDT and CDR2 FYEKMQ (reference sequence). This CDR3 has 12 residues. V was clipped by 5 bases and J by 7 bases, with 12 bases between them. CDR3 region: CASSPRWREQYF. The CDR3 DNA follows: TGTGCCAGCAGCCCCAGGTGGCGGGAGCAGTACTTC.

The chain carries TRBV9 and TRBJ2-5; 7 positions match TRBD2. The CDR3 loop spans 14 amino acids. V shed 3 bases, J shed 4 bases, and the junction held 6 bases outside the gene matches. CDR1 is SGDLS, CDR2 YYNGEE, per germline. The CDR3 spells CASSGPGLLETQYF. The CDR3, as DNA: TGTGCCAGCAGCGGCCCGGGACTACTAGAGACCCAGTACTTC. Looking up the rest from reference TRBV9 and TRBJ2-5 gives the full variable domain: DSGVTQTPKHLITATGQRVTLRCSPRSGDLSVYWYQQSLDQGLQFLIQYYNGEERAKGNILERFSAQQFPDLHSELNLSSLELGDSALYFCASSGPGLLETQYFGPGTRLLVL.

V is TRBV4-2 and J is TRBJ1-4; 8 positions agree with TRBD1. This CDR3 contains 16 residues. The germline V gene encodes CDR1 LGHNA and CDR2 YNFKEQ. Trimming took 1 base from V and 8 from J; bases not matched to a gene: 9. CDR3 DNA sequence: TGTGCCAGCAGCCAAGCGCTACAGGGGGTTGGAGAAAAACTGTTTTTT. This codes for CASSQALQGVGEKLFF.

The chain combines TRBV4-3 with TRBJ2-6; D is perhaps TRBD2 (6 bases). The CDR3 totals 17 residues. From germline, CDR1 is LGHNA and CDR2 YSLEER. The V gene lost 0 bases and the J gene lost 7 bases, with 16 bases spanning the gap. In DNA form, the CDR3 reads TGCGCCAGCAGCCAAGATTGGGGGGAAGGGGTTGCCAACGTCCTGACTTTC. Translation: CASSQDWGEGVANVLTF.

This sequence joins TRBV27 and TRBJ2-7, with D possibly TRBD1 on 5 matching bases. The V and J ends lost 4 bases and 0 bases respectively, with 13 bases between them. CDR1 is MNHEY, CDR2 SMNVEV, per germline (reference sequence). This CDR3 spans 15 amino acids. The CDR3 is CASSSDSFSSYEQYF. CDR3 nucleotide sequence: TGTGCCAGCAGTTCCGACAGCTTCAGCTCCTACGAGCAGTACTTC.

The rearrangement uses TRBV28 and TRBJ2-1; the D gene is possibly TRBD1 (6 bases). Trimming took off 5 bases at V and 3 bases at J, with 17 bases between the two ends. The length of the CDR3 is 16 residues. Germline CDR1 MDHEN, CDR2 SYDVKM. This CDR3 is CASSSSGQPHYNEQFF. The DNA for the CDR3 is TGTGCCAGCAGTAGTAGTGGACAGCCACACTACAATGAGCAGTTCTTC.